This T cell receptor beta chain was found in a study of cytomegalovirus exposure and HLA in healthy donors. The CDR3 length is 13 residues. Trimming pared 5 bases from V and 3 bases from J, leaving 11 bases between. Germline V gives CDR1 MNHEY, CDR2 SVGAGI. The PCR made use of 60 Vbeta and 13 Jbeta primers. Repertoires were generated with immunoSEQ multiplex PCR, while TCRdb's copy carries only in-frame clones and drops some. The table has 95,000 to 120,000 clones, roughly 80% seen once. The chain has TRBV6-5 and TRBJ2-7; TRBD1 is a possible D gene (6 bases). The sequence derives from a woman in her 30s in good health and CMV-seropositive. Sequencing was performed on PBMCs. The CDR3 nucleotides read TGTGCCAGCAGTCAAACAGGGTACTACGAGCAGTACTTC. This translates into CASSQTGYYEQYF.